Listed below are T cell receptor beta chains from one sample, sequenced in a study of blood T cell repertoires in COVID-19. Clones were sequenced by immunoSEQ multiplex PCR, and TCRdb holds only the in-frame ones, with some missing. The top ten clones hold around 4.1% of a sample with about 130,000 clones, approximately 82% of them seen once. Sequencing was performed on peripheral blood. The source of these receptors is a woman aged 50 to 60 with acute or convalescent COVID-19. Both conserved end residues are part of each CDR3. Fields, in order: V gene, J gene, CDR3 protein.

TRBV29-1,TRBJ2-5,CSASAVKETQYF
TRBV9,TRBJ2-3,CASSSKRQVSTDTQYF
TRBV15,TRBJ2-1,CATSSGPGLAEYNEQFF
TRBV7-9,TRBJ2-7,CASSYDRVYEQYF
TRBV19,TRBJ2-5,CASSILGDRVVETQYF
TRBV7-2,TRBJ2-2,CASPWGQNTGELFF
TRBV19,TRBJ2-7,CASSIKGVEQYF
TRBV12-3/TRBV12-4,TRBJ1-1,CASSLEVGSAAFF
TRBV5-1,TRBJ2-5,CASSGRTGSTETQYF
TRBV28,TRBJ1-1,CASSLPQLNTEAFF
TRBV7-8,TRBJ2-3,CASSSRVRDTQYF
TRBV2,TRBJ1-5,CASSYSNQPQHF
TRBV27,TRBJ2-7,CASSAYRGVYEQYF
TRBV6-5,TRBJ1-1,CASSLHWNTEAFF
TRBV30,TRBJ1-2,CASLVGGSLNGYTF
TRBV7-9,TRBJ1-1,CASSPIYRDRALNTEAFF
TRBV27,TRBJ2-1,CASSLTGYNEQFF
TRBV29-1,TRBJ2-1,CSAAGTSGSNEQFF
TRBV24-1,TRBJ2-1,CATSTQRESNEQFF
TRBV9,TRBJ1-6,CASSVQGDNSPLHF
TRBV7-8,TRBJ2-3,CASSSASGRDTQYF
TRBV5-1,TRBJ2-1,CASSLLGRGSSYNEQFF
TRBV18,TRBJ2-2,CASSPATPSNTGELFF
TRBV18,TRBJ2-4,CASSPNGGAKNIQYF
TRBV11-2,TRBJ1-6,CASSPHSGTAYNSPLHF
TRBV5-1,TRBJ2-3,CASSFRLRGTDTQYF
TRBV9,TRBJ2-7,CASSVGIASYEQYF